This section outlines one T cell receptor (beta chain) sequence together with its context. TCRdb re-called the 5' RACE reads with MiXCR, one entry per CDR3 protein. The sample consists of roughly 720,000 distinct CDR3 sequences, around a sixth of them appearing once. This entry comes from a study of identical twins. This CDR3 has 16 residues. V was clipped by 4 bases and J by 6 bases; unmatched bases: 13. Germline lookup yields CDR1 MNHNS and CDR2 SASEGT. This sample also appeared in a second study, on T cells expressing NK-cell markers.

The sample consisted of PBMCs. This clonotype originated in a woman aged 18-29 years in good health. The chain combines TRBV6-1 with TRBJ2-7, with 9 nucleotides matching TRBD1. The CDR3 loop reads CASSGRVDRGFSEQYF. In DNA form, the CDR3 reads TGTGCCAGCAGTGGGAGGGTGGACAGGGGATTTTCCGAGCAGTACTTC.